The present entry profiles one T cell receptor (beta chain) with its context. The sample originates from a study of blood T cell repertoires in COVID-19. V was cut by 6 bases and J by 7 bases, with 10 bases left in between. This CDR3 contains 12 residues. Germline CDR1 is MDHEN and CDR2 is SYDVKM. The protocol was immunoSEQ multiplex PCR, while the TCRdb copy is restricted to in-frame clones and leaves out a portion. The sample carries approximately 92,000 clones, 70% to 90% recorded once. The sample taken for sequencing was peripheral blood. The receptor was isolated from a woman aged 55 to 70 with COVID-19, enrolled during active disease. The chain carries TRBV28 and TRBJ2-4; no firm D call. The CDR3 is CASRTQSNIQYF. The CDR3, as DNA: TGTGCCAGCAGAACACAGAGTAACATTCAGTACTTC.